Below, 9 T cell receptor beta chains from the same sample are listed, as sequenced in a study of cytotoxic CD8 clonotypes in ibrutinib-treated CLL (dated by TCRdb to about 2021). The time point label here, explained by the study, means: around 25 months on ibrutinib. The library was obtained by the immunoSEQ multiplex PCR assay. What TCRdb holds here is the immuneACCESS table cut down to in-frame rearrangements. Part of the clones is not present; checked against another copy, under half of the missing clones reflect an unresolved V gene, and the others are unexplained. This sample lists about 140,000 clones; 75% to 80% were detected once. The ten largest clones add up to around 4.9% of the sample. The source was PBMCs, collected after 24 months of ibrutinib treatment. These TCRs come from a human donor with chronic lymphocytic leukemia.

The rearrangement uses TRBV15 and TRBJ1-5, with D possibly being TRBD1 (6 bases). The CDR3 extends over 16 amino acids. Germline loops: CDR1 LNHNV, CDR2 YYDKDF (reference sequence). V was pared by 2 bases and J by 1 base, with 12 bases between. DNA for the CDR3: TGTGCCACCAGCAGATTGCCAGGGGCGAGCAATCAGCCCCAGCATTTT. Its translation is CATSRLPGASNQPQHF.

The rearrangement uses TRBV4-3 and TRBJ2-7, with 9 nucleotides matching TRBD2. The CDR3 is 17 amino acids. Losses at the gene ends were 1 base for V and 2 bases for J; bases not matched to a gene: 9. Germline V gene data show CDR1 as LGHNA and CDR2 as YSLEER. CDR3 coding DNA: TGCGCCAGCAGCCAAGCGAGGAGCGGGGGGAAAGCCTACGAGCAGTACTTC. Amino acids: CASSQARSGGKAYEQYF.

As regards this clone: This same CDR3 is encoded by further DNA sequences in the sample. The chain carries TRBV2 and TRBJ2-1; tentatively, D is TRBD2 (6 bases). The CDR3 is 12 residues long. The V end lost 3 bases, the J end lost 7 bases, and 7 bases lay between the germline ends. Germline V gene lookup returns CDR1 SNHLY and CDR2 FYNNEI. The CDR3 DNA follows: TGTGCCAGCAGTGAGGGGGGAAATGAGCAGTTCTTC. This encodes CASSEGGNEQFF.

The chain recombines TRBV6-5 with TRBJ1-3; D remains ambiguous. The CDR3 loop spans 14 amino acids. Germline V lookup: CDR1 MNHEY, CDR2 SVGAGI. V lost 10 bases to trimming and J lost 0 bases, with 13 bases between them. CDR3: CATGRLSSGNTIYF. DNA of the CDR3: TGTGCCACAGGACGGCTCAGCTCTGGAAACACCATATATTTT.

The chain couples TRBV9 to TRBJ2-7; D tentatively reads TRBD1 or TRBD2 (5 bases each). The germline CDR1 and CDR2 sequences are SGDLS and YYNGEE. V lost 4 bases, J lost 2 bases, and 16 bases lay in between. CDR3 length: 15 residues. The CDR3 is CASSKAGTLTYEQYF. The CDR3 bases are TGTGCCAGCAGCAAAGCCGGGACCCTGACCTACGAGCAGTACTTC.

This clone was detected once. V gene TRBV13 combines with J gene TRBJ1-2; 7 positions match TRBD1. J gave up 7 bases and V 5 bases, and 4 bases lay outside the gene matches. Germline values: CDR1 PRHDT, CDR2 FYEKMQ (reference sequence). The CDR3 sequence is 12 residues long. The CDR3 coding sequence is TGTGCCAGCAGCCCAAGGACAGGTGGCTACACCTTC. This encodes CASSPRTGGYTF.

The V and J genes are TRBV29-1 and TRBJ2-3; 8 bases are a match to TRBD2. From germline, CDR1 is SQVTM and CDR2 ANQGSEA. J gave up 7 bases and V 7 bases, and 22 bases lay outside the gene matches. The CDR3 totals 17 residues. The CDR3 sequence: CSGHREVAGPPGYTQYF. As DNA, the CDR3 is TGCAGCGGCCACAGGGAGGTAGCGGGGCCGCCGGGATATACGCAGTATTTT.

On this clone itself: The sample contains more than one DNA sequence encoding this CDR3. The chain couples TRBV18 to TRBJ1-5; D might be TRBD1 (5 bases). CDR1 and CDR2 from the germline V gene are KGHSH and LQKENI. The CDR3 runs 14 residues. Trimming took off 2 bases at V and 4 bases at J, with 9 bases between the two ends. This CDR3 is CASSPGGGNQPQHF. The CDR3 nucleotides read TGTGCCAGCTCACCAGGGGGGGGGAATCAGCCCCAGCATTTT.

The genes are TRBV7-2 and TRBJ2-5, with a weak D call TRBD1 (5 bases). Germline-derived CDR1 and CDR2 are SGHTA and FQGNSA. Trimming pared 4 bases from V and 4 bases from J, leaving 13 bases between. CDR3 length: 14 amino acids. The DNA of the CDR3 is TGTGCCAGCAGCTCAGGGCTGGGGCGAGAGACCCAGTACTTC. Its protein is CASSSGLGRETQYF.